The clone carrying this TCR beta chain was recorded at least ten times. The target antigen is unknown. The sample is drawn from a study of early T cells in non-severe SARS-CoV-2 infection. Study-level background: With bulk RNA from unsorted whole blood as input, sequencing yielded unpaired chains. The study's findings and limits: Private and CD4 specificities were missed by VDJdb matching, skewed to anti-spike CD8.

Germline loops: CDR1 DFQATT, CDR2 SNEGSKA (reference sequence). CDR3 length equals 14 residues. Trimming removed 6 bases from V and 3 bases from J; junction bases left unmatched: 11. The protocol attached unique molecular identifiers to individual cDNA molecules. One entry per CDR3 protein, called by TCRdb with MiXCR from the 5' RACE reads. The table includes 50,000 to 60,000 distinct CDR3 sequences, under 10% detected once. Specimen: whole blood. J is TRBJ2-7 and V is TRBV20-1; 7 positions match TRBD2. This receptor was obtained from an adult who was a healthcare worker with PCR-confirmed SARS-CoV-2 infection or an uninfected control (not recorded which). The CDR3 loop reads CSAPRKASGYEQYF. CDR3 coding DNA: TGCAGTGCCCCAAGGAAGGCTAGCGGCTACGAGCAGTACTTC.